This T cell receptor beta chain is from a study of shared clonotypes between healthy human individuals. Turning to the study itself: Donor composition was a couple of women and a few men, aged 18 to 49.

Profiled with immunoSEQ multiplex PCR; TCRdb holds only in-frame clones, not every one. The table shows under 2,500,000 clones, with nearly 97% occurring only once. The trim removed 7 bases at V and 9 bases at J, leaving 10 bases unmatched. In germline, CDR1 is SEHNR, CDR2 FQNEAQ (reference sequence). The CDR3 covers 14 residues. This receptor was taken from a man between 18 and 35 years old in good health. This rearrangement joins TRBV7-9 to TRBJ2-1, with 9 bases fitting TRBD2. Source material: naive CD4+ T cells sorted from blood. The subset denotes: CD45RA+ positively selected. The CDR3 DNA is TGTGCCAGCACCTTTACAGGACTAGCGCTTGAGCAGTTCTTC. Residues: CASTFTGLALEQFF.